Following are 11 T cell receptor beta chains from one sample sequenced in a study of immune evolution from preneoplasia to lung adenocarcinoma. Sequencing used immunoSEQ multiplex PCR; TCRdb keeps in-frame clones, though not all of them. Among approximately 15,000 clones, 85% were seen once, and the ten largest hold approximately 2.8%. The sample consisted of FFPE lung adenocarcinoma in situ tissue. These TCRs come from a donor at least 70 years old with lung adenocarcinoma.

The V and J genes are TRBV7-8 and TRBJ1-1; D remains unclear. CDR3 length equals 13 residues. Germline CDR1 and CDR2: SGHVS and FQNEAQ. Deletions cut 3 bases from V and 11 bases from J, with 16 bases between. As DNA, the CDR3 is TGTGCCAGCAGCTTTGGGGAGTCGGCAGGCGCTTTCTTT. Translating it yields CASSFGESAGAFF.

The chain recombines TRBV4-1 with TRBJ2-2; TRBD1 agrees at 8 bases. V was pared by 5 bases and J by 4 bases, with 12 bases of the junction left unmatched. Germline V CDR1 and CDR2: MGHRA, YSYEKL. CDR3 size: 17 residues. DNA of the CDR3: TGCGCCAGCAGCGGGCAGACAGGGGCCGAAATCACCGGGGAGCTGTTTTTT. It codes for CASSGQTGAEITGELFF.

The V and J genes are TRBV6-5 and TRBJ2-7; D gene ambiguous. The CDR3 extends over 13 amino acids. Germline CDR1 is MNHEY and CDR2 is SVGAGI. Trimming removed 6 bases at V and 5 bases at J, with 14 bases between. The CDR3 DNA sequence: TGTGCCAGCAGCTTACGCCGGTCCCACGAGCAGTACTTC. It encodes CASSLRRSHEQYF.

The V call is TRBV15, the J call TRBJ2-7; 11 nucleotides agree with TRBD1. The CDR3 consists of 13 residues. The germline CDR1 and CDR2 sequences are LNHNV and YYDKDF (reference sequence). The J segment lost 7 bases and the V segment lost 3 bases, leaving 2 bases of the junction unmatched. CDR3 sequence (DNA): TGTGCCACCAGCAGGGACAGGGGGCGAGAGCAGTACTTC. It translates to CATSRDRGREQYF. The full variable domain, its missing parts supplied by reference TRBV15 and TRBJ2-7, is DAMVIQNPRYQVTQFGKPVTLSCSQTLNHNVMYWYQQKSSQAPKLLFHYYDKDFNNEADTPDNFQSRRPNTSFCFLDIRSPGLGDTAMYLCATSRDRGREQYFGPGTRLTVT.

This chain uses TRBV7-2 with TRBJ2-1; D perhaps matches TRBD2 (5 bases). V was pared by 2 bases and J by 9 bases, with 11 bases between. From germline, CDR1 is SGHTA and CDR2 FQGNSA. The CDR3 is 13 residues long. Written as DNA, the CDR3 is TGTGCCAGCAGCTTAAACGGGATGAGTGAGCAGTTCTTC. This encodes CASSLNGMSEQFF.

The chain is built from TRBV6-1 and TRBJ2-3; D remains unclear. The CDR3 is 13 amino acids. CDR1 MNHNS and CDR2 SASEGT come from the germline V gene. Deletions cut 6 bases from V and 1 base from J, with 8 bases between. This CDR3 is CASRTSGTDTQYF. The CDR3 DNA reads TGTGCCAGCAGGACGTCAGGCACAGATACGCAGTATTTT.

The sample holds one count of this clone. Additional DNA sequences in this sample encode the identical CDR3. The V call is TRBV28, the J call TRBJ2-7, with D hard to call. Germline V gives CDR1 MDHEN, CDR2 SYDVKM. The CDR3 covers 12 residues. Deletions cut 4 bases from V and 4 bases from J, with 8 bases between. The CDR3 loop reads CASSSRLYEQYF. CDR3 in DNA: TGTGCCAGCAGTTCCCGCCTGTACGAGCAGTACTTC.

This clone was seen once. The rearrangement links TRBV7-2 to TRBJ2-3; 9 bases match TRBD2. The CDR3 contains 19 residues. J was trimmed by 1 base and V by 4 bases; bases with no gene match: 15. Germline values: CDR1 SGHTA, CDR2 FQGNSA. The CDR3 region has the DNA TGTGCCAGCAGCTCGCGAGCGGGAGGACTGGTAGTCGGCACAGATACGCAGTATTTT. It yields the protein CASSSRAGGLVVGTDTQYF.

V gene TRBV11-2 combines with J gene TRBJ2-2; no definite D call. CDR3 length: 13 amino acids. Between the trimmed V and J ends, which lost 1 base and 6 bases, there was a span of 6 bases. Germline-derived CDR1 and CDR2 are SGHAT and FQNNGV. The CDR3 DNA sequence: TGTGCCAGCAGCTTAGCCTTGCCCGGGGAGCTGTTTTTT. It specifies CASSLALPGELFF.

In DNA, the CDR3 is TGTGCCAGCAGCAAATACCTAACAGGGAGCAGGGAGAGGCACACCGGGGAGCTGTTTTTT. It is translated as CASSKYLTGSRERHTGELFF. The gene calls are TRBV21-1 and TRBJ2-2; no DNA check was done on the table's D call, TRBD1. TRBV21-1 is designated a pseudogene. This CDR3 has 20 amino acids.

The chain recombines TRBV28 with TRBJ1-2; 11 bases are shared with TRBD1. The junction had 6 bases not matched to a gene; V was cut back by 5 bases and J by 4 bases. Germline assignment: CDR1 MDHEN and CDR2 SYDVKM. The CDR3 has 15 amino acids. The CDR3 coding sequence is TGTGCCAGCAGTACCTGGGACAGGGGGTTCTATGGCTACACCTTC. It is translated as CASSTWDRGFYGYTF.